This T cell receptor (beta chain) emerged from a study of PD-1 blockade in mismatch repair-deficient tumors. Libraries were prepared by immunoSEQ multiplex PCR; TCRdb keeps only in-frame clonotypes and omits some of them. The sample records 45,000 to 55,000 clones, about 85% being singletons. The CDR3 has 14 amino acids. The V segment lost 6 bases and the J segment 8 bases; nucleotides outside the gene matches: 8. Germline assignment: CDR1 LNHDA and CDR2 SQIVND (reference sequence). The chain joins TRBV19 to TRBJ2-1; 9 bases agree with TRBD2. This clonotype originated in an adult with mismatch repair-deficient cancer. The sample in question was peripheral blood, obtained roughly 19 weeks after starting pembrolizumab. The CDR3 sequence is CASRVAGVVHEQFF. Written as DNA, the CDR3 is TGTGCCAGTAGAGTAGCGGGAGTAGTCCATGAGCAGTTCTTC.